A single sample is the source of the 27 T cell receptor beta chains below, sequenced in a study of T cells after yellow fever vaccination. Each CDR3 protein is one row after TCRdb ran MiXCR on the 5' RACE reads. The table shows over 120,000 distinct CDR3 sequences, with approximately 6.6% occurring only once. The sequences come from CD4+ T cells sorted from PBMCs, collected 10 days after the yellow fever booster vaccination. The receptors stem from a man aged 25-45 years who received the YFV17D yellow fever vaccine.

At least ten counts were recorded for this clonotype. This chain joins TRBV20-1 and TRBJ2-3; D unresolved. V lost 5 bases, J lost 6 bases, and 12 bases lay in between. This CDR3 region has 12 residues. Germline V gives CDR1 DFQATT, CDR2 SNEGSKA (reference sequence). The CDR3 DNA follows: TGCAGTGCTGGGATCGCGGTCGATACGCAGTATTTT. Protein product: CSAGIAVDTQYF.

At least ten counts were recorded for this clonotype. The gene calls are TRBV10-2 and TRBJ2-5; D is unresolved. Trimming stripped 4 bases from V and 3 bases from J, with 6 bases between. Germline values: CDR1 WSHSY, CDR2 SAAADI. There are 12 residues in the CDR3. The CDR3 bases are TGCGCCAGCAGTGGGATTAAAGAGACCCAGTACTTC. Amino acids: CASSGIKETQYF.

The sample holds many counts of this clonotype. The V gene is TRBV12-3 or TRBV12-4, the J gene TRBJ2-7, with 7 bases identical to TRBD1. The CDR3 runs 13 residues. J was trimmed by 9 bases and V by 5 bases; bases with no gene match: 10. For the CDR3, the DNA is TGTGCCAGCAGTCCCTGGGGCCAGGGGGTGCAGTACTTC. It translates to CASSPWGQGVQYF.

This clonotype occurred a few times. This sequence joins TRBV7-2 and TRBJ2-7; TRBD2 aligns across 8 bases. V lost 5 bases to trimming and J lost 2 bases; unmatched junction nucleotides: 11. In germline, CDR1 is SGHTA, CDR2 FQGNSA. The CDR3 sequence is 16 residues long. CDR3 bases: TGTGCCAGCAGCCCACGGGGGGGCGGGGATCCCTACGAGCAGTACTTC. This codes for CASSPRGGGDPYEQYF.

The chain is built from TRBV5-6 and TRBJ1-1; 8 positions agree with TRBD1. CDR3 length equals 15 residues. The V and J ends lost 6 bases and 2 bases, in that order; junction bases with no gene match: 9. The V gene's germline CDR1 is SGHDT and CDR2 YYEEEE. The CDR3 region is CASNYRGTYNTEAFF. The CDR3 DNA reads as TGTGCCAGCAACTACAGGGGGACGTACAACACTGAAGCTTTCTTT.

This clonotype was picked up a small number of times. The chain's CDR3 is CASSSYSEVGYTF. The CDR3, as DNA: TGTGCCAGCAGCTCATACTCCGAAGTGGGCTACACCTTC. The rearrangement joins TRBV5-4 to TRBJ1-2; D is uncertain. Germline V lookup: CDR1 SGHNT, CDR2 YYREEE (reference sequence). The CDR3 loop spans 13 amino acids. The V end was cut by 3 bases, the J end by 8 bases, with 14 bases between.

V and J are TRBV25-1 and TRBJ1-2; D remains unclear. Trimming took off 8 bases at V and 2 bases at J, with 24 bases between the two ends. CDR1 and CDR2 from the germline V gene are MGHDK and SYGVNS. The CDR3 has 17 residues. The chain's CDR3 is CASPHRGLQNINYGYTF. Written as DNA, the CDR3 is TGTGCCAGCCCGCACCGGGGTTTGCAAAATATCAACTATGGCTACACCTTC.

This clonotype was recorded at least ten times. V and J are TRBV6-6 and TRBJ2-1; D may be TRBD1 or TRBD2 (6 bases each). Trimming left V 8 bases short and J 7 bases short, with 9 bases between. CDR3 length equals 11 residues. CDR1 and CDR2 from the germline V gene are MNHNY and SVGAGI (reference sequence). The CDR3 DNA follows: TGTGCCAGCTGCGGGACAAATGAGCAGTTCTTC. It translates to CASCGTNEQFF.

This clonotype was observed many times. V and J are TRBV14 and TRBJ2-1; D remains ambiguous. V was clipped by 4 bases and J by 2 bases, with 12 bases between them. The CDR3 covers 15 residues. CDR1 is SGHDN and CDR2 is FVKESK in the germline V gene. CDR3 residues: CASSRQGPAYNEQFF. For the CDR3, the DNA is TGTGCCAGCAGCCGCCAAGGGCCAGCCTACAATGAGCAGTTCTTC.

This clonotype was observed at least ten times. This chain connects TRBV20-1 to TRBJ2-6; D not resolved. This CDR3 comprises 13 residues. Between the trimmed V and J ends, which lost 7 bases and 2 bases, there was a span of 9 bases. Germline V gene data show CDR1 as DFQATT and CDR2 as SNEGSKA (reference sequence). CDR3 in DNA: TGCAGTGTCGGGCCACCTGGGGCCAACGTCCTGACTTTC. Translating gives CSVGPPGANVLTF.

This clonotype was detected ten times or more. The chain combines TRBV6-5 with TRBJ2-3; D not certain. This CDR3 contains 13 residues. The V end lost 2 bases, the J end lost 0 bases, and 3 bases lay between the germline ends. Germline V gene data show CDR1 as MNHEY and CDR2 as SVGAGI. DNA for the CDR3: TGTGCCAGCAGTTACGACAGCACAGATACGCAGTATTTT. Amino acid sequence: CASSYDSTDTQYF.

For the CDR3, the DNA is TGTGGGACCTGTTACCAGGGGCGGAACACCGGGGAGCTGTTTTTT. Its protein product is CGTCYQGRNTGELFF. The rearrangement joins TRBV6-6 to TRBJ2-2, with D maybe TRBD1 (6 bases). CDR3 length equals 15 residues. Per germline, CDR1 MNHNY and CDR2 SVGAGI (reference sequence).

This clonotype has a count of ten or more. The rearrangement links TRBV29-1 to TRBJ2-3, with D perhaps matching TRBD1 (6 bases). V gave up 8 bases and J gave up 3 bases, with 12 bases separating them. Germline values: CDR1 SQVTM, CDR2 ANQGSEA. The CDR3 length is 12 residues. CDR3 nucleotide sequence: TGCAGCCTTGTAAGGGGGACAGATACGCAGTATTTT. The encoded protein is CSLVRGTDTQYF.

The sample holds many counts of this clonotype. The chain's CDR3 is CSAIPSRTKVRNEQFF. The CDR3 DNA sequence: TGCAGTGCTATCCCATCTCGGACTAAAGTGAGGAATGAGCAGTTCTTC. The chain couples TRBV20-1 to TRBJ2-1; possibly TRBD2 for D (6 bases). The germline V gene has CDR1 DFQATT and CDR2 SNEGSKA (reference sequence). V dropped 4 bases and J dropped 7 bases, with 23 bases sitting between them. The CDR3 extends over 16 amino acids.

This clonotype was seen only a few times. This chain links TRBV20-1 with TRBJ1-4; D gene ambiguous. V shed 6 bases and J shed 10 bases, with 12 bases lying between them. Germline assignment: CDR1 DFQATT and CDR2 SNEGSKA (reference sequence). This CDR3 is built from 11 residues. The CDR3 DNA sequence: TGCAGTGCGAATCGGGAGGGAAAACTGTTTTTT. Its protein is CSANREGKLFF.

This clonotype was detected ten times or more. This chain joins TRBV19 and TRBJ2-7; tentatively, D is TRBD1 (7 bases). The germline V gene has CDR1 LNHDA and CDR2 SQIVND (reference sequence). The CDR3 extends over 14 amino acids. V lost 4 bases and J lost 6, with 16 bases in between. CDR3 sequence reads: CASSTGGFVSEQYF. DNA of the CDR3: TGTGCCAGTAGTACAGGGGGGTTTGTGAGCGAGCAGTACTTC.

This clonotype showed up just a few times. This chain connects TRBV20-1 to TRBJ2-1; TRBD2 aligns across 9 bases. V lost 2 bases, J lost 5 bases, and 4 bases stayed unmatched. CDR3 length: 14 amino acids. Germline values: CDR1 DFQATT, CDR2 SNEGSKA (reference sequence). CDR3 DNA sequence: TGCAGTGCTAGACTTAGCGGGAGACACAATGAGCAGTTCTTC. The encoded protein is CSARLSGRHNEQFF.

The chain has TRBV24-1 and TRBJ2-5; 7 bases align to TRBD1. The CDR3 has 14 residues. V trimming: 4 bases; J trimming: 1 base; junction bases outside the gene matches: 2. Germline V gene lookup returns CDR1 KGHDR and CDR2 SFDVKD. CDR3 protein: CATSEGTAQETQYF. CDR3 DNA sequence: TGTGCCACCAGTGAGGGGACAGCCCAAGAGACCCAGTACTTC.

This clonotype was counted many times. This sequence joins TRBV7-8 and TRBJ2-1; no clear D. Germline CDR1 reads SGHVS; CDR2 reads FQNEAQ. Between the trimmed V and J ends, which lost 6 bases and 8 bases, there was a span of 8 bases. The CDR3 is made up of 11 amino acids. The CDR3 DNA follows: TGTGCCAGCAGAAGAGATCATGAGCAGTTCTTC. This codes for CASRRDHEQFF.

The chain combines TRBV27 with TRBJ1-2, with a weak D call TRBD1 (5 bases). V was pared by 5 bases and J by 6 bases, with 16 bases between. Germline V CDR1 and CDR2: MNHEY, SMNVEV (reference sequence). This CDR3 is 14 amino acids long. CDR3 amino acids: CASSPYPPGDGYTF. Written as DNA, the CDR3 is TGTGCCAGCAGTCCGTATCCCCCGGGGGATGGCTACACCTTC.

At least ten counts were recorded for this clonotype. J is TRBJ2-2 and V is TRBV20-1, with 7 bases fitting TRBD1. This CDR3 is built from 14 residues. Germline-derived CDR1 and CDR2 are DFQATT and SNEGSKA (reference sequence). V trimming: 4 bases; J trimming: 7 bases; junction bases outside the gene matches: 9. DNA for the CDR3: TGCAGTGCTACGCGGACAGGTATCGACGGGGAGCTGTTTTTT. Translation: CSATRTGIDGELFF.

This clonotype was detected many times. The chain is built from TRBV5-1 and TRBJ1-2; 8 positions agree with TRBD1. Germline assignment: CDR1 SGHRS and CDR2 YFSETQ. V lost 0 bases to trimming and J lost 3 bases; unmatched junction nucleotides: 1. The CDR3 length is 14 residues. CDR3 sequence: CASSLGTGYYGYTF. As DNA, the CDR3 is TGCGCCAGCAGCTTGGGGACAGGGTACTATGGCTACACCTTC.

This clonotype has ten or more counts. The V and J genes are TRBV12-3 or TRBV12-4 and TRBJ2-6; no reliable D call. V was cut by 1 base and J by 4 bases, with 5 bases left in between. The CDR3 runs 14 residues. The CDR3 sequence: CASSLDSGANVLTF. Written as DNA, the CDR3 is TGTGCCAGCAGTTTAGACTCGGGGGCCAACGTCCTGACTTTC.

This clonotype was recorded many times. This chain links TRBV20-1 with TRBJ2-1, with 9 bases matching TRBD2. This CDR3 spans 12 amino acids. CDR1 and CDR2 (germline): DFQATT, SNEGSKA (reference sequence). The trim removed 8 bases at V and 7 bases at J, leaving 6 bases unmatched. For the CDR3, the DNA is TGCAGTTCGCGGGAGGGGGCAAATGAGCAGTTCTTC. This encodes CSSREGANEQFF.

Ten or more counts support this clonotype. The chain has TRBV20-1 and TRBJ2-5; unclear D gene. Germline V gene lookup returns CDR1 DFQATT and CDR2 SNEGSKA (reference sequence). The V end lost 4 bases, the J end lost 3 bases, and 21 bases lay between the germline ends. CDR3 size: 16 residues. The CDR3 loop is CSAIPATAAHKETQYF. CDR3 coding DNA: TGCAGTGCTATACCCGCGACGGCCGCTCATAAAGAGACCCAGTACTTC.

A few counts support this clonotype. The gene calls are TRBV30 and TRBJ2-2; D is possibly TRBD2 (5 bases). Germline V gene lookup returns CDR1 GTSNPN and CDR2 SVGIG (reference sequence). Trimming left V 8 bases short and J 7 bases short, with 17 bases between. The CDR3 has 13 amino acids. CDR3 nucleotides: TGTGCCCGGGTCGCGGCGGGCGGCGGGGAGCTGTTTTTT. This gives the protein CARVAAGGGELFF.

This clonotype was seen many times. V and J are TRBV20-1 and TRBJ2-1, with a possible D match to TRBD1 (5 bases). CDR1 is DFQATT and CDR2 is SNEGSKA in the germline V gene (reference sequence). This CDR3 spans 13 amino acids. V lost 0 bases to trimming and J lost 10 bases, with 13 bases between them. CDR3 DNA: TGCAGTGCTAGAGATTGGGAAAGGGGCGAGCAGTTCTTC. Translated: CSARDWERGEQFF.